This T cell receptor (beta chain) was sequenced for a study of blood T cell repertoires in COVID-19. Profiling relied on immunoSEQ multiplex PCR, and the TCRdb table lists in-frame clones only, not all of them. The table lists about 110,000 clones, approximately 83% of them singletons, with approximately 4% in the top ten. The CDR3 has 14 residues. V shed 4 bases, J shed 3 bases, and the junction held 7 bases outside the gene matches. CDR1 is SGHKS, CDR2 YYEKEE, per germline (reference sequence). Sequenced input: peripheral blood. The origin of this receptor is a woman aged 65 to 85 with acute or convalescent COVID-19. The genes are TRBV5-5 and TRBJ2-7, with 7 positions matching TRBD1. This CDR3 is CASSGRDSDYEQYF. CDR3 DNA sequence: TGTGCCAGCAGCGGACGGGACAGTGACTACGAGCAGTACTTC.